This T cell receptor (beta chain) was captured in a study of T-cell reconstitution after alpha-beta-depleted transplantation in children. This clonotype was observed a few times. Unique molecular identifiers were built into the TCRbeta library. From the PCR reads, TCRdb called clonotypes with MiXCR, one entry per CDR3 protein. The data contain about 600,000 distinct CDR3 sequences, roughly a tenth of them seen just once; the ten biggest clones take up about 4.2%. This TCR was recovered from a human donor who donated a stem cell graft to a child with acute myeloid leukemia. The sequenced sample was PBMCs from the stem cell graft donor, obtained from the stem cell graft.

CDR3 region: CSATDRGGLNQPQHF. DNA of the CDR3: TGCAGTGCTACCGATAGGGGGGGACTAAATCAGCCCCAGCATTTT. V is TRBV20-1 and J is TRBJ1-5; D is possibly TRBD1 (6 bases). Deletions cut 4 bases from V and 4 bases from J, with 17 bases between. Germline values: CDR1 DFQATT, CDR2 SNEGSKA (reference sequence). CDR3 size: 15 residues.